Listed here are 25 T cell receptor beta chains from one sample, sequenced in a study of cytomegalovirus exposure and HLA in healthy donors. It was with 60 Vbeta and 13 Jbeta primers that the PCR ran. Sequencing used immunoSEQ multiplex PCR; TCRdb keeps in-frame clones, though not all of them. The sample contains more than 45,000 clones, approximately 65% of which appear only once. The sample consisted of PBMCs. The receptors come from a man aged 25-45 years in good health and CMV-seronegative.

This clone was observed once. V is TRBV19 and J is TRBJ2-7; D is unresolved. Germline V lookup: CDR1 LNHDA, CDR2 SQIVND (reference sequence). The CDR3 covers 15 residues. V was trimmed by 0 bases and J by 6 bases, leaving 15 bases between them. The chain's CDR3 is CASSIDRTRGAEQYF. The CDR3 DNA reads TGTGCCAGTAGTATAGATCGTACCCGAGGAGCCGAGCAGTACTTC.

This chain links TRBV28 with TRBJ2-7; D gene unclear. Per the germline V gene, CDR1 is MDHEN and CDR2 is SYDVKM. CDR3 length: 16 residues. V was cut by 7 bases and J by 0 bases, with 19 bases left in between. DNA of the CDR3: TGTGCCAGCAACCTCGATAGAGCGATGAGCTCCTACGAGCAGTACTTC. The encoded protein is CASNLDRAMSSYEQYF. Full variable domain (missing parts from reference TRBV28 and TRBJ2-7): DVKVTQSSRYLVKRTGEKVFLECVQDMDHENMFWYRQDPGLGLRLIYFSYDVKMKEKGDIPEGYSVSREKKERFSLILESASTNQTSMYLCASNLDRAMSSYEQYFGPGTRLTVT.

This clone qualifies as large (0.1 to 1%). V and J are TRBV5-1 and TRBJ2-3; 13 nucleotides agree with TRBD2. The CDR3 has 16 residues. Germline V gene lookup returns CDR1 SGHRS and CDR2 YFSETQ. Trimming at V came to 4 bases and at J to 5 bases, leaving 7 bases not matched to a gene. The CDR3 nucleotides read TGCGCCAGCAGCATTGGACTAGCGGGAGTATTAGATACGCAGTATTTT. Amino acid sequence: CASSIGLAGVLDTQYF.

The V and J genes are TRBV27 and TRBJ1-1; unclear D gene. The CDR3 totals 13 residues. The germline CDR1 and CDR2 sequences are MNHEY and SMNVEV (reference sequence). Between the trimmed V and J ends, which lost 6 bases and 4 bases, there was a span of 12 bases. The CDR3 loop reads CASRLALSTEAFF. For the CDR3, the DNA is TGTGCCAGCAGGCTAGCTCTGAGCACTGAAGCTTTCTTT.

V is TRBV5-6 and J is TRBJ2-1; 15 bases match TRBD2. Germline trimming cut 5 bases from V and 0 bases from J; bases unmatched to any gene: 9. CDR1 is SGHDT, CDR2 YYEEEE, per germline. This CDR3 has 19 amino acids. DNA of the CDR3: TGTGCCAGCAGACGGACTAGCGGGAGGGGCTACAGCTCCTACAATGAGCAGTTCTTC. The encoded protein is CASRRTSGRGYSSYNEQFF.

The V and J genes are TRBV10-3 and TRBJ2-1, with 12 nucleotides matching TRBD2. The V gene's germline CDR1 is ENHRY and CDR2 SYGVKD. With 5 bases clipped from V and 7 bases from J, the junction kept 6 bases outside the gene matches. This CDR3 has 15 amino acids. The CDR3 coding sequence is TGTGCCATCAGTACCCTAGCGGGAGGGTTAAATGAGCAGTTCTTC. This gives the protein CAISTLAGGLNEQFF.

V gene TRBV7-6 combines with J gene TRBJ2-7, with 10 bases lining up with TRBD1. CDR1 is SGHVS and CDR2 is FNYEAQ in the germline V gene. J was trimmed by 4 bases and V by 5 bases; bases with no gene match: 2. CDR3 length equals 13 residues. CDR3: CASSGQGVYEQYF. CDR3 nucleotides: TGTGCCAGCAGCGGACAGGGGGTATACGAGCAGTACTTC.

This clone was observed a single time. The CDR3: CSGRDGSSYEQYF. CDR3 sequence (DNA): TGCAGCGGGAGGGACGGAAGCTCCTACGAGCAGTACTTC. V usage is TRBV29-1 and J usage is TRBJ2-7; possibly TRBD2 for D (6 bases). This CDR3 is built from 13 residues. Trimming removed 7 bases at V and 0 bases at J, with 13 bases between. Germline V lookup: CDR1 SQVTM, CDR2 ANQGSEA.

The chain combines TRBV5-1 with TRBJ2-7; a weak D match, TRBD2 (6 bases). The CDR3 sequence is 15 residues long. Germline V gene lookup returns CDR1 SGHRS and CDR2 YFSETQ. Trimming pared 2 bases from V and 2 bases from J, leaving 14 bases between. The CDR3 DNA follows: TGCGCCAGCAGCTTTTTGGCGGGGACCACCTACGAGCAGTACTTC. The encoded protein is CASSFLAGTTYEQYF.

This chain connects TRBV5-4 to TRBJ2-1, with TRBD2 matching over 11 bases. Germline V gives CDR1 SGHNT, CDR2 YYREEE (reference sequence). The ends lost 4 bases at V and 7 bases at J; junction bases unmatched: 13. The CDR3 is made up of 17 amino acids. CDR3 sequence (DNA): TGTGCCAGCAGCACCTTTGGGCTAGCGGGAGGAAGAAATGAGCAGTTCTTC. Translated: CASSTFGLAGGRNEQFF.

V usage is TRBV5-1 and J usage is TRBJ1-3; no definite D call. The CDR3 is 15 amino acids. The V end was cut by 0 bases, the J end by 0 bases, with 7 bases between. Per the germline V gene, CDR1 is SGHRS and CDR2 is YFSETQ. The DNA of the CDR3 is TGCGCCAGCAGCTTGGACGGAGACTCTGGAAACACCATATATTTT. This gives the protein CASSLDGDSGNTIYF.

The chain uses TRBV21-1 and TRBJ1-1. TRBV21-1 is a recognized pseudogene. This CDR3 has 15 residues. This CDR3 reads CASSRTAGVNTEAFF. The CDR3 DNA reads as TGTGCCAGCAGCAGAACGGCGGGGGTGAACACTGAAGCTTTCTTT.

This chain uses TRBV18 with TRBJ2-5, with no clear D. Germline CDR1 reads KGHSH; CDR2 reads LQKENI. The germline V and J ends were trimmed by 2 bases and 0 bases, with 7 bases remaining between them. The CDR3 has 14 residues. The CDR3 is CASSPWADQETQYF. DNA of the CDR3: TGTGCCAGCTCACCATGGGCAGACCAAGAGACCCAGTACTTC.

V gene TRBV7-9 combines with J gene TRBJ2-1, with TRBD2 identical over 13 bases. CDR1 SEHNR and CDR2 FQNEAQ come from the germline V gene (reference sequence). Trimming removed 6 bases from V and 8 bases from J; junction bases left unmatched: 13. The CDR3 is made up of 17 amino acids. The CDR3 sequence: CASRPTSGRARFDEQFF. The CDR3 bases are TGTGCCAGCAGGCCAACTAGCGGGAGGGCCCGTTTCGATGAGCAGTTCTTC.

Regarding this clone: This CDR3 is also generated by other DNA sequences in the sample. J is TRBJ2-1 and V is TRBV5-1, with no clear D. The CDR3 is 16 residues long. Trimming left V 4 bases short and J 0 bases short, with 14 bases between. The germline V gene encodes CDR1 SGHRS and CDR2 YFSETQ. DNA of the CDR3: TGCGCCAGCAGCCCTCGCCCTGGCAGCTCCTACAATGAGCAGTTCTTC. Protein product: CASSPRPGSSYNEQFF.

V gene TRBV7-9 combines with J gene TRBJ1-2; D might be TRBD1 (5 bases). The CDR3 is made up of 13 amino acids. Trimming took 1 base from V and 8 from J, leaving 11 bases between them. Germline values: CDR1 SEHNR, CDR2 FQNEAQ (reference sequence). The CDR3 sequence: CASSLGAAGGYTF. The CDR3, as DNA: TGTGCCAGCAGCTTAGGGGCGGCAGGGGGCTACACCTTC.

This clone showed up just once. In DNA form, the CDR3 reads TGTGCCTGGAGTGTACAGGGCGCGGAGACCCAGTACTTC. Translating it yields CAWSVQGAETQYF. The rearrangement joins TRBV30 to TRBJ2-5; D possibly corresponds to TRBD1 (6 bases). The CDR3 is 13 amino acids. The V gene's germline CDR1 is GTSNPN and CDR2 SVGIG (reference sequence). The V and J ends lost 0 bases and 5 bases respectively, with 10 bases between them. Based on the CDR3 plus reference TRBV30 and TRBJ2-5, the full variable domain is SQTIHQWPATLVQPVGSPLSLECTVEGTSNPNLYWYRQAAGRGLQLLFYSVGIGQISSEVPQNLSASRPQDRQFILSSKKLLLSDSGFYLCAWSVQGAETQYFGPGTRLLVL.

This chain joins TRBV15 and TRBJ2-7; the match to TRBD2 covers 8 bases. Losses at the gene ends were 1 base for V and 1 base for J; bases not matched to a gene: 3. This CDR3 is 15 amino acids long. Germline values: CDR1 LNHNV, CDR2 YYDKDF (reference sequence). The CDR3 region is CATSRALAGSYEQYF. The CDR3 nucleotides are TGTGCCACCAGCAGAGCTTTAGCGGGATCCTACGAGCAGTACTTC.

This clone was seen just once. Here the CDR3 reads CASSMGHLASGNTIYF. The CDR3, as DNA: TGTGCCAGCAGCATGGGACACTTAGCATCTGGAAACACCATATATTTT. The rearrangement links TRBV7-9 to TRBJ1-3, with D perhaps matching TRBD1 (6 bases). Trimming cost V 5 bases and J 1 base, with 15 bases left between them. The CDR3 runs to 16 residues. Germline lookup yields CDR1 SEHNR and CDR2 FQNEAQ (reference sequence).

The V and J genes are TRBV4-2 and TRBJ1-2, with TRBD1 identical over 7 bases. J was trimmed by 8 bases and V by 3 bases; bases with no gene match: 12. Germline V gene lookup returns CDR1 LGHNA and CDR2 YNFKEQ. The CDR3 sequence is 15 residues long. CDR3: CASSQETGLMNGYTF. The CDR3 DNA reads as TGTGCCAGCAGCCAGGAGACAGGGCTTATGAACGGCTACACCTTC.

V usage is TRBV15 and J usage is TRBJ2-7, with 10 bases identical to TRBD2. Germline assignment: CDR1 LNHNV and CDR2 YYDKDF (reference sequence). The CDR3 length is 17 residues. The trim removed 4 bases at V and 3 bases at J, leaving 12 bases unmatched. CDR3 nucleotides: TGTGCCACCAGCATTTCCTTACTAGCGGGGCAAGACTACGAGCAGTACTTC. Encoded protein: CATSISLLAGQDYEQYF. Filled out from reference TRBV15 and TRBJ2-7, the complete variable domain reads DAMVIQNPRYQVTQFGKPVTLSCSQTLNHNVMYWYQQKSSQAPKLLFHYYDKDFNNEADTPDNFQSRRPNTSFCFLDIRSPGLGDTAMYLCATSISLLAGQDYEQYFGPGTRLTVT.

This chain's CDR3 is CASSADRNTGELFF. The CDR3 nucleotides are TGTGCCAGCAGCGCCGACAGGAACACCGGGGAGCTGTTTTTT. V is TRBV7-9 and J is TRBJ2-2; D might be TRBD1 (5 bases). This CDR3 has 14 amino acids. The germline V gene has CDR1 SEHNR and CDR2 FQNEAQ (reference sequence). Between the trimmed V and J ends, which lost 5 bases and 1 base, there was a span of 8 bases.

The CDR3 nucleotides are TGTGCCAGCTCACTAGCGGGCTACGAGCAGTACTTC. Its protein product is CASSLAGYEQYF. The chain couples TRBV6-1 to TRBJ2-7; 9 bases line up with TRBD2. Germline trimming cut 8 bases from V and 3 bases from J; bases unmatched to any gene: 2. This CDR3 is built from 12 residues. Germline V gene sequence: CDR1 MNHNS, CDR2 SASEGT.

The CDR3 bases are TGTGCCTGGAGTGTGATAGCGGAGACCCAGTACTTC. It is translated as CAWSVIAETQYF. The chain is built from TRBV30 and TRBJ2-5; D is possibly TRBD2 (5 bases). Trimming pared 0 bases from V and 5 bases from J, leaving 7 bases between. The CDR3 totals 12 residues. CDR1 is GTSNPN, CDR2 SVGIG, per germline (reference sequence).

The sample holds a few counts of this clone. The V and J genes are TRBV29-1 and TRBJ2-7; 10 nucleotides agree with TRBD2. CDR1 is SQVTM, CDR2 ANQGSEA, per germline. Germline trimming cut 4 bases from V and 3 bases from J; bases unmatched to any gene: 12. The CDR3 runs 16 residues. This CDR3 reads CSVVWASGRGGYEQYV. The CDR3, as DNA: TGCAGCGTTGTATGGGCTAGCGGGAGAGGAGGCTACGAGCAGTACGTC.